Presented here are 8 T cell receptor beta chains from one specimen sequenced in a study of shared clonotypes between healthy human individuals. Terminally differentiated effector memory CD45RA+ cells were excluded by CCR7 positive selection of CD45RO-negative cells. Clones were read by immunoSEQ multiplex PCR, and TCRdb kept only the in-frame ones, dropping some. The sample yields around 1.9 million clones, 93% seen once. Sequencing used naive CD8+ T cells from PBMCs. These receptors all stem from a young man in good health. Some clones in this sample may be carry-over from other donors' samples.

The chain's CDR3 is CASSEWGQEGWGTEAFF. The DNA of the CDR3 is TGTGCCAGCAGTGAATGGGGACAGGAAGGCTGGGGCACTGAAGCTTTCTTT. The chain combines TRBV6-1 with TRBJ1-1; TRBD1 matches 8 bases. CDR1 is MNHNS and CDR2 is SASEGT in the germline V gene. This CDR3 is built from 17 residues. Trimming cost V 2 bases and J 4 bases; bases outside gene matches: 12.

V is TRBV6-1 and J is TRBJ2-7; 8 bases agree with TRBD2. V shed 0 bases, J shed 4 bases, and the junction held 5 bases outside the gene matches. This CDR3 contains 15 residues. CDR1 and CDR2 from the germline V gene are MNHNS and SASEGT. CDR3 region: CASSEAPAGVYEQYF. CDR3 in DNA: TGTGCCAGCAGTGAAGCTCCAGCGGGAGTATACGAGCAGTACTTC.

This sequence joins TRBV27 and TRBJ2-7, with 7 bases identical to TRBD1. The CDR3 totals 15 residues. Losses at the gene ends were 1 base for V and 2 bases for J; bases not matched to a gene: 5. The germline V gene has CDR1 MNHEY and CDR2 SMNVEV (reference sequence). CDR3 loop: CASSLLQGLPYEQYF. The CDR3 DNA reads TGTGCCAGCAGTTTATTACAGGGGCTACCCTACGAGCAGTACTTC.

This chain uses TRBV28 with TRBJ2-2; 10 positions match TRBD1. The J segment lost 7 bases and the V segment lost 5 bases, leaving 4 bases of the junction unmatched. Germline V lookup: CDR1 MDHEN, CDR2 SYDVKM. The CDR3 sequence is 14 residues long. CDR3 sequence: CASSMTGGNGELFF. The CDR3 region has the DNA TGTGCCAGCAGTATGACAGGGGGCAACGGGGAGCTGTTTTTT.

The sample holds one count of this clone. DNA for the CDR3: TGTGCCAGCAGTGCTGGGCTAGCGGCAGATACGCAGTATTTT. The encoded protein is CASSAGLAADTQYF. This chain links TRBV2 with TRBJ2-3; 7 positions agree with TRBD2. Germline assignment: CDR1 SNHLY and CDR2 FYNNEI. Trimming removed 4 bases from V and 4 bases from J; junction bases left unmatched: 5. The CDR3 is 14 residues long.

This chain's CDR3 is CASSLDRTASDGYTF. In DNA form, the CDR3 reads TGTGCCAGCAGCTTGGATCGGACAGCTTCAGATGGCTACACCTTC. The chain has TRBV5-4 and TRBJ1-2, with a weak D call TRBD1 (6 bases). Trimming cost V 0 bases and J 6 bases, with 15 bases left between them. Per the germline V gene, CDR1 is SGHNT and CDR2 is YYREEE (reference sequence). The CDR3 totals 15 residues.

The gene calls are TRBV6-1 and TRBJ2-1, with D perhaps TRBD1 or TRBD2 (6 bases each). CDR3 length: 14 amino acids. Germline CDR1 MNHNS, CDR2 SASEGT. Trimming took 7 bases from V and 4 from J, leaving 14 bases between them. DNA of the CDR3: TGTGCCAGCACCCTAAGGGGGGTATACAATGAGCAGTTCTTC. It specifies CASTLRGVYNEQFF.

The V and J genes are TRBV28 and TRBJ2-5; TRBD2 is a possible D gene (5 bases). The CDR3 length is 16 residues. With 5 bases removed from V and 1 base from J, the gap between germline ends came to 17 bases. CDR1 is MDHEN, CDR2 SYDVKM, per germline. The CDR3 is CASSASTPRLQETQYF. CDR3 sequence (DNA): TGTGCCAGCAGTGCTAGCACCCCAAGGCTCCAAGAGACCCAGTACTTC.